Listed below are T cell receptor beta chains from one sample, sequenced in a study of control samples from healthy donors and cancer patients. Measured with immunoSEQ multiplex PCR; TCRdb has only the in-frame clones, and not every one. The sample holds 150,000 or so clones, roughly 94% seen once. Sequencing was carried out using blood. These receptors came from a man between 40 and 49 years old in good health. Each CDR3 is given without its conserved first and last residue.

J | V | CDR3
TRBJ1-2 | TRBV9 | ASSVGQTETTSNYGYT
TRBJ2-3 | TRBV5-8 | ASSLWVGQGDTDTQY
TRBJ2-2 | TRBV6-5 | ASKLEQGVRELF
TRBJ2-7 | TRBV7-9 | ASSSYYEQY
TRBJ2-2 | TRBV10-2 | ASTLGGLAGGRTGELF
TRBJ1-1 | TRBV29-1 | SGNQGAGTTEAF
TRBJ2-3 | TRBV12-5 | ASGPRLADTQY
TRBJ1-1 | TRBV19 | ASSISVMNTEAF
TRBJ2-1 | TRBV7-6 | ASSSGGMSQF
TRBJ1-2 | TRBV9 | ASSVESGNYGYT
TRBJ1-1 | TRBV7-9 | ASSLGPQWTGMNTEAF
TRBJ2-4 | TRBV3-1/TRBV3-2 | ASSQERGQGNIQY
TRBJ1-1 | TRBV12-3/TRBV12-4 | ASSQMNTEAF
TRBJ2-7 | TRBV19 | ASSARTGFGYEQY
TRBJ1-2 | TRBV5-1 | ASRSGERGYT
TRBJ2-1 | TRBV4-2 | ASSQDPVATSSYNEQF
TRBJ1-6 | TRBV14 | ASSLAGGNSPLH
TRBJ1-1 | TRBV28 | ASSYSGMGDTEAF
TRBJ1-2 | TRBV29-1 | SAAGGPNYGYT
TRBJ1-1 | TRBV7-6 | ASSSYRDGEKMNTEAF
TRBJ2-3 | TRBV2 | ASSTSPGTDTQY
TRBJ1-3 | TRBV2 | ASSEGGGAGGNTIY
TRBJ2-1 | TRBV18 | ASSPSRGGEQF
TRBJ1-1 | TRBV6-1 | ASSEPGRGTTEAF
TRBJ1-2 | TRBV5-1 | ASSLVPGANYGYT
TRBJ1-2 | TRBV28 | ASRTTGTGRGYT
TRBJ2-7 | TRBV2 | ASMTGTVHEQY
TRBJ2-7 | TRBV10-1 | ASSEGTSGYEQY
TRBJ1-2 | TRBV9 | ASSGTGGVYGYT
TRBJ2-7 | TRBV30 | AWHGTGSSYEQY
TRBJ1-1 | TRBV6-1 | ASSDTGQGAAF
TRBJ1-4 | TRBV6-1 | ASRALIGQGLFRAEKLF
TRBJ2-7 | TRBV18 | ASSRQASYEQY
TRBJ2-7 | TRBV2 | ASRQGAYEQY
TRBJ1-2 | TRBV27 | ASSSQFLGQGVLYGYT
TRBJ1-6 | TRBV2 | ASSEAGNLAPLH
TRBJ2-3 | TRBV6-5 | ASSYSRGGTDTQY
TRBJ1-5 | TRBV28 | ASSPQGWPQH
TRBJ2-2 | TRBV6-5 | ASSYRISTTGELF
TRBJ1-2 | TRBV9 | ASSVGGKYGYT
TRBJ2-2 | TRBV6-2/TRBV6-3 | ASSYPGAGELF
TRBJ1-4 | TRBV6-2/TRBV6-3 | ASSYLQGTNEKLF
TRBJ1-1 | TRBV5-1 | ASSFTGGETNTEAF
TRBJ1-5 | TRBV6-6 | ASVQGEGQPQH
TRBJ2-5 | TRBV7-2 | ASSSAGSRETQY
TRBJ2-1 | TRBV27 | ASGATGSYNEQF
TRBJ1-1 | TRBV30 | AWSVRRPEAF
TRBJ2-1 | TRBV28 | ASSSRRGFNEQF